This TCR beta chain was sequenced in a study of metastatic and nonmetastatic thyroid tumors. Study at large: Where malignant and benign thyroid patients were concerned, repertoires were compared across blood and tumor or nodule tissue. The study, taken as a whole, reports: The reported finding was significantly higher TCR beta diversity in malignant thyroid tumors relative to benign nodules, in blood and tumor.

No patient had received any treatment before thyroid surgery. Original data processing: It was from CDR3 differences across clinicopathological groups that a distant-metastasis classifier for papillary thyroid cancer was built. Using MiXCR, TCRdb reanalyzed the PCR reads. The V and J calls here are based on TCRdb, not the publication. The repertoire holds about 82,000 clones, with around 12% as singletons. Comments on this clone: Its matching antigen is unknown.

There are 14 residues in the CDR3. CDR1 and CDR2 from the germline V gene are GTSNPN and SVGIG (reference sequence). Trimming pared 4 bases from V and 0 bases from J, leaving 9 bases between. The TCR originated in a female donor with papillary thyroid cancer or a benign thyroid nodule (not recorded which). Some clones in this sample may be carry-over from other donors' samples. The sample was tumor tissue. V usage is TRBV30 and J usage is TRBJ1-4; D is unresolved. As DNA, the CDR3 is TGTGCCTGGACGGAGTCACCAACTAATGAAAAACTGTTTTTT. Amino acid sequence: CAWTESPTNEKLFF.